This T cell receptor (beta chain) is drawn from a study of cytomegalovirus exposure and HLA in healthy donors. General study results and limits: Specificity of a few CMV-associated chains for CMV antigens was verified in vitro.

The study ran its PCR with 60 Vbeta and 13 Jbeta primers. In the authors' workflow: Roughly 11 million shared chains were among approximately 87 million unique TCR beta chains counted in a later analysis. The method was immunoSEQ multiplex PCR; TCRdb's version includes in-frame clones alone and lacks a portion of them. That table is the source of V, J and clone size, and D and trimming were worked out from the DNA. The sample has 110,000 to 150,000 clones; 60% to 80% are singletons. V dropped 2 bases and J dropped 2; count of bases not matched to a gene: 3. Germline V gene data show CDR1 as SGHKS and CDR2 as YYEKEE (reference sequence). The CDR3 contains 15 residues. In regard to this clone: Its cognate antigen is unknown.

Specimen: PBMCs. The receptor comes from a woman aged 30 to 39 in good health and CMV-seronegative. The chain links TRBV5-5 to TRBJ2-7; 11 bases match TRBD2. The CDR3 DNA reads TGTGCCAGCAGCTTAAGACTAGCGGGGACCTACGAGCAGTACTTC. This gives the protein CASSLRLAGTYEQYF.